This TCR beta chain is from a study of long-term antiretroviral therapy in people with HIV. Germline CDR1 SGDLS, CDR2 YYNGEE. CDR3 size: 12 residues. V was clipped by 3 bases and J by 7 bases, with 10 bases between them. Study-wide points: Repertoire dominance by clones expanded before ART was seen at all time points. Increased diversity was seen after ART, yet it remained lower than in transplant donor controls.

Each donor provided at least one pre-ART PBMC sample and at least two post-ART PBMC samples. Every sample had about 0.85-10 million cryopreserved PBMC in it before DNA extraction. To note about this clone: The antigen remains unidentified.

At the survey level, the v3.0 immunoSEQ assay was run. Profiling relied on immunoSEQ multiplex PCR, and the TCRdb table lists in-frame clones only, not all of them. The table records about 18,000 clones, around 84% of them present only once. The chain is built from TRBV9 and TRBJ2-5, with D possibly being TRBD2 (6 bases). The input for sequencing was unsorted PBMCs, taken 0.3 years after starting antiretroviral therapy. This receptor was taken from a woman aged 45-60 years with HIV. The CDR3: CASSAGGATQYF. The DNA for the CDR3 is TGTGCCAGCAGCGCCGGGGGAGCGACCCAGTACTTC.